This section outlines one TCR beta chain sequence together with its context. The antigen remains unidentified. From germline, CDR1 is MNHEY and CDR2 SVGAGI. V was shortened by 4 bases and J by 0 bases, with 9 bases between the two germline ends. The CDR3 runs 14 residues. Sequencing was performed with immunoSEQ multiplex PCR; in TCRdb, only in-frame clones are kept and a portion is missing. The sample carries 85,000 to 90,000 clones, 55% to 75% recorded once. This entry is derived from a study of radiotherapy plus CTLA-4 blockade in lung cancer. Study details: Disease control was present in more than 30% of patients, and objective responses in approximately 19%.

People whose metastatic non-small-cell lung cancer was chemo-refractory got focal radiation along with CTLA-4 blockade by ipilimumab. Study results and limitations: In blood, tumor-derived TCR clones expanded after radiotherapy plus ipilimumab. Per reports, early blood T cell clone dynamics, plus interferon-beta, forecast response most strongly.

The specimen comprised peripheral blood, sampled from a patient treated with radiotherapy plus ipilimumab. This chain uses TRBV6-5 with TRBJ1-1; D remains unclear. The clonotype comes from a human donor with non-small cell lung cancer that progressed on radiotherapy plus ipilimumab. This CDR3 is CASSWSGLNTEAFF. In nucleotides, the CDR3 is TGTGCCAGCAGTTGGTCAGGCTTGAACACTGAAGCTTTCTTT.